The next 9 T cell receptor beta chains were all read from a single sample in a study of T cells in Graves' hyperthyroidism and ophthalmopathy. Amplified TCR beta CDR3 regions derived from RNA transcripts. When the TCR CDR3 underwent first-round RT-PCR, the HTBI primer set was used. TCRdb called the multiplex PCR reads again in MiXCR, with one record for every CDR3 protein. The data show about 380,000 distinct CDR3 sequences, roughly 13% seen once. What was sequenced was blood. The receptors originated from a man aged 30-40 years with Graves' hyperthyroidism that later progressed to Graves' ophthalmopathy.

This clonotype was observed many times. CDR3 nucleotide sequence: TGTGCCAGCAGCCTCAGGACAGGGAACACTGAAGCTTTCTTT. Amino acids: CASSLRTGNTEAFF. The gene calls are TRBV6-1 and TRBJ1-1; 7 bases agree with TRBD1. The V and J ends lost 6 bases and 1 base, in that order; junction bases with no gene match: 5. Germline V gives CDR1 MNHNS, CDR2 SASEGT. The length of the CDR3 is 14 residues.

This clonotype was picked up many times. The J gene is TRBJ1-2, the V gene TRBV3-1, with 8 bases aligning to TRBD1. V gave up 4 bases and J gave up 0 bases; unmatched junction bases: 7. CDR3 length equals 16 residues. Germline V gives CDR1 LGHDT, CDR2 YNNKEL (reference sequence). CDR3 DNA: TGTGCCAGCAGCCTCGGGACAGGAGACCCTAACTATGGCTACACCTTC. Translating it yields CASSLGTGDPNYGYTF.

Here the CDR3 DNA reads TGTGCCAGCAGCCCCATCGAGAAACTAAACAACGATGGCTACACCTTC. Its protein is CASSPIEKLNNDGYTF. This sequence joins TRBV3-1 and TRBJ1-2; D is unclear. The CDR3 is 16 residues long. Between the trimmed V and J ends, which lost 4 bases and 6 bases, there was a span of 21 bases. Germline assignment: CDR1 LGHDT and CDR2 YNNKEL (reference sequence). Using reference TRBV3-1 and TRBJ1-2 for the parts outside the CDR3, the full variable domain is DTAVSQTPKYLVTQMGNDKSIKCEQNLGHDTMYWYKQDSKKFLKIMFSYNNKELIINETVPNRFSPKSPDKAHLNLHINSLELGDSAVYFCASSPIEKLNNDGYTFGSGTRLTVV.

A few counts support this clonotype. The chain couples TRBV5-6 to TRBJ1-5; D is perhaps TRBD1 (5 bases). V dropped 0 bases and J dropped 10 bases, with 8 bases sitting between them. The CDR3 totals 12 residues. CDR1 and CDR2 (germline): SGHDT, YYEEEE. For the CDR3, the DNA is TGTGCCAGCAGCTTGGGACGGACACCCCAGCATTTT. This gives the protein CASSLGRTPQHF. Based on the CDR3 plus reference TRBV5-6 and TRBJ1-5, the full variable domain is DAGVTQSPTHLIKTRGQQVTLRCSPKSGHDTVSWYQQALGQGPQFIFQYYEEEERQRGNFPDRFSGHQFPNYSSELNVNALLLGDSALYLCASSLGRTPQHFGDGTRLSIL.

This clonotype was detected a few times. The chain employs TRBV19 and TRBJ1-1, with no clear D. CDR1 and CDR2 (germline): LNHDA, SQIVND (reference sequence). The CDR3 totals 11 residues. Trimming removed 10 bases from V and 5 bases from J, with 11 bases in between. CDR3 coding DNA: TGTGCCACTTGCAAGTGGACTGAAGCTTTCTTT. This translates into CATCKWTEAFF.

The chain combines TRBV6-1 with TRBJ1-3; unclear D gene. The CDR3 length is 14 residues. The germline V and J ends were trimmed by 5 bases and 3 bases, with 11 bases remaining between them. Germline CDR1 reads MNHNS; CDR2 reads SASEGT. The CDR3 DNA sequence: TGTGCCAGCAGTTCAAGGGCTAGTGGAAACACCATATATTTT. Its translation: CASSSRASGNTIYF.

The chain is built from TRBV27 and TRBJ1-2, with D possibly matching TRBD1 (5 bases). CDR1 is MNHEY, CDR2 SMNVEV, per germline (reference sequence). The CDR3 length is 16 residues. V lost 8 bases and J lost 4, with 23 bases in between. The CDR3 spells CASHPDSTPQVYGYTF. The CDR3 DNA reads as TGTGCCAGCCATCCCGACAGTACCCCTCAGGTCTATGGCTACACCTTC.

This clonotype was found a few times. The CDR3 sequence: CSARAPNEKLFF. In DNA, the CDR3 is TGCAGTGCTAGGGCCCCAAATGAAAAACTGTTTTTT. This chain links TRBV20-1 with TRBJ1-4; D unresolved. This CDR3 spans 12 amino acids. The germline V and J ends were trimmed by 3 bases and 5 bases, with 7 bases remaining between them. Germline V gene lookup returns CDR1 DFQATT and CDR2 SNEGSKA (reference sequence).

This clonotype has a handful of counts. CDR3 nucleotides: TGTGCCAGCAGTTCATGGGCAGCGGGGCAGGGGGATACGCAGTATTTT. It encodes CASSSWAAGQGDTQYF. The chain combines TRBV6-2 or TRBV6-3 with TRBJ2-3, with D possibly being TRBD2 (7 bases). The CDR3 spans 16 residues. Germline V CDR1 and CDR2: MNHEY, SVGEGT. The ends were cut back, 4 bases at V and 6 bases at J, with 20 bases in the middle.